Following are 5 T cell receptor beta chains from one sample sequenced in a study of cytomegalovirus exposure and HLA in healthy donors (dated by TCRdb to 2016 to 2017). Library method: the immunoSEQ multiplex PCR assay. For the multiplex PCR, a mixture combining 60 forward primers for TCR Vbeta segments and 13 reverse primers for TCR Jbeta segments was used. Here the immuneACCESS table is served through TCRdb, limited to in-frame sequences with V and J called. Missing clones are a known gap in these copies; in checked studies unresolved V genes cover under half, and the rest lacks a known reason. Across this sample there are about 210,000 clones, with about 81% seen only once. The ten most abundant clones make up approximately 6.5% of the sample. Sequencing was done on a sample of PBMCs. These receptors originate from a man in his forties in good health and CMV-seropositive.

The CDR3 bases are TGTGCCAGTAGCCCGGGACAGCACTATGGCTACACCTTC. This gives the protein CASSPGQHYGYTF. The chain links TRBV19 to TRBJ1-2, with 7 nucleotides matching TRBD1. CDR1 and CDR2 (germline): LNHDA, SQIVND (reference sequence). V lost 6 bases to trimming and J lost 3 bases; unmatched junction nucleotides: 4. CDR3 length: 13 amino acids.

The chain carries TRBV7-6 and TRBJ1-3; D gene uncertain. V was cut by 1 base and J by 0 bases, with 7 bases left in between. Germline V lookup: CDR1 SGHVS, CDR2 FNYEAQ. This CDR3 spans 15 amino acids. The CDR3 reads CASSLDWSSGNTIYF. The CDR3 DNA reads TGTGCCAGCAGCTTAGATTGGAGCTCTGGAAACACCATATATTTT.

V is TRBV7-6 and J is TRBJ2-2; a weak D match, TRBD1 (6 bases). Trimming stripped 3 bases from V and 0 bases from J, with 17 bases between. Germline loops: CDR1 SGHVS, CDR2 FNYEAQ. This CDR3 is built from 18 residues. The chain's CDR3 is CASSLAPGASANTGELFF. As DNA, the CDR3 is TGTGCCAGCAGCTTGGCCCCAGGGGCCTCAGCGAACACCGGGGAGCTGTTTTTT.

This sequence joins TRBV29-1 and TRBJ2-3, with D tentatively TRBD1 (5 bases). Trimming cost V 4 bases and J 0 bases, with 8 bases left between them. CDR1 and CDR2 (germline): SQVTM, ANQGSEA. This CDR3 spans 13 amino acids. The CDR3, as DNA: TGCAGCGTTGCCGGACACAGCACAGATACGCAGTATTTT. Protein: CSVAGHSTDTQYF.

The chain has TRBV2 and TRBJ1-2, with TRBD1 as a possible D gene (5 bases). The CDR3 sequence is 14 residues long. Trimming shortened V by 7 bases and J by 4 bases, and 16 bases separated the two germline ends. Germline CDR1 SNHLY, CDR2 FYNNEI. The CDR3 loop reads CASTTRGVGYGYTF. The CDR3 nucleotides read TGTGCCAGCACTACAAGGGGCGTTGGCTATGGCTACACCTTC.